This TCR beta chain was profiled in a study of blood T cell repertoires in COVID-19 (dated by TCRdb to 2018 to 2021). Regarding the research as a whole: Samples from collaborators originated in the United States, Italy and Spain and spanned both the acute and convalescent phases of COVID-19. Where available, HLA class I and class II types were obtained from metadata supplied by the sample provider rather than from assay-based typing. The samples were drawn from two sources: the first 160 participants of the ongoing ImmuneRACE study, and fewer than 1,500 subjects contributed by 6 global collaborators. Deeply sampled blood TCRbeta repertoires from subjects exposed to, actively infected with, or recovered from COVID-19 were included in the dataset. The repertoires were made available in a free public database intended to serve as a resource for research on the immune response to SARS-CoV-2. The prospective study material was composed of cDNA or gDNA derived from T cells, B-cell-depleted T cells, or PBMCs. A de-identified subject ID, COVID-19 status, age in years and sex were almost always included in the sample metadata. The study at large found these results: How much clinical and demographic metadata was included differed by source and by participant, and the metadata was provided uncurated.

Per the germline V gene, SQVTM is the CDR1 and ANQGSEA is the CDR2. The CDR3 numbers 12 residues from cysteine through phenylalanine. The CDR3 DNA has 36 bases and is translated from base 1. V and J are truncated by 8 bases and 3 bases respectively, leaving an intervening sequence of 14 bases. Collaborating institutions collected whole blood in K2EDTA tubes following their own protocols. For TCRbeta analysis, collaborators shipped samples as frozen whole blood, isolated PBMCs, or DNA extracted from either of those sample types. TCRbeta CDR3 regions were amplified from genomic DNA by means of the immunoSEQ Assay, a bias-controlled multiplex PCR. As for the original processing: The number of nucleated cells in each sample was estimated by amplification of reference gene primers within the assay. To quantify the absolute abundance of each unique TCRbeta CDR3 rearrangement, sequence reads were collapsed and filtered. For each sample, productive Simpson clonality was calculated as the square root of Simpson's diversity index over productive rearrangements. The table comes from immuneACCESS by way of TCRdb, which keeps in-frame sequences with V and J called. Part of the clones is missing from these tables; in studies checked, under half for an unresolved V gene and the rest for unknown reasons. Clonal size and the V and J genes are those of that table, whereas D and trimming came from the DNA. The sample table contains 50,000 to 80,000 clones; only one count was recorded for about nine tenths of them. Of the sample, approximately 1.5% falls within the top ten clones.

Details on this clone: Its specific antigen is unknown. No base quality values were provided; no much bigger clone lies one nucleotide off.

The specimen sequenced was peripheral blood. The receptor's source is a man aged 60-69 years with acute or convalescent COVID-19. The rearrangement combines TRBV29-1 with TRBJ2-7, with no confidently assigned D gene. The DNA sequence is given as TGCAGCTTTTCGGGTACTCACTACGAGCAGTACTTC. The encoded protein is CSFSGTHYEQYF.